The clone carrying this T cell receptor (beta chain) was observed at least ten times. This entry belongs to a study of CD8+CD57+ T cells in acquired aplastic anemia. Study-wide context: Sorted CD4+ and CD8+ cell DNA averaged around 3 ug.

Germline assignment: CDR1 SQVTM and CDR2 ANQGSEA. Trimming left V 2 bases short and J 3 bases short, with 19 bases between. The CDR3 totals 16 residues. Profiles of TCR beta VDJ and CDR3 were generated from a genomic DNA template. Using its own MiXCR run on the reads, TCRdb lists one record per CDR3 protein. The sample shows 120,000 or so distinct CDR3 sequences, about 43% of them seen only once. Previously, flow cytometry had revealed CD8+CD57+ cell expansion in the patients chosen for sequencing. The cohort consisted entirely of patients having severe acquired aplastic anemia. This chain joins TRBV29-1 and TRBJ2-5; D is possibly TRBD1 (5 bases). Sequencing was performed on sorted CD4+, CD8+, or CD8+CD57+ T cells (not recorded which) from PBMCs. The sequence was obtained from a human donor with aplastic anemia. The CDR3 region has the DNA TGCAGCGTTGAAACCCCAGGGCCCACCGTGGAAGAGACCCAGTACTTC. It yields the protein CSVETPGPTVEETQYF. Full variable domain (outside the CDR3, taken from reference TRBV29-1 and TRBJ2-5): SAVISQKPSRDICQRGTSLTIQCQVDSQVTMMFWYRQQPGQSLTLIATANQGSEATYESGFVIDKFPISRPNLTFSTLTVSNMSPEDSSIYLCSVETPGPTVEETQYFGPGTRLLVL.